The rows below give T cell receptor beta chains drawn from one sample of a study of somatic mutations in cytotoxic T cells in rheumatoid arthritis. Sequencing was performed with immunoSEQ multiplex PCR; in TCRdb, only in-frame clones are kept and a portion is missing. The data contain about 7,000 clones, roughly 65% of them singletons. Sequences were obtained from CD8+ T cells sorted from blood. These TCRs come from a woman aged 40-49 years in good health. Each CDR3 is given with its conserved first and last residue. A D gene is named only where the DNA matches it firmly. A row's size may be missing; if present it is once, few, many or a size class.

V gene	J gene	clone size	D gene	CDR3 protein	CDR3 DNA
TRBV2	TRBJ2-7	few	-	CASSESWSSANYEQYF	TGTGCCAGCAGTGAAAGTTGGAGTAGCGCAAACTACGAGCAGTACTTC
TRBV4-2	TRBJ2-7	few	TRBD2	CASSQLAGGKYEQYF	TGTGCCAGCAGCCAACTAGCGGGAGGAAAGTACGAGCAGTACTTC
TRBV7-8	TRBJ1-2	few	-	CASSIGSLNYGYTF	TGTGCCAGCAGCATTGGATCCCTCAACTATGGCTACACCTTC
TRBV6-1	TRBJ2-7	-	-	CASSENGRGYEQYF	TGTGCCAGCAGTGAGAACGGCAGGGGCTACGAGCAGTACTTC
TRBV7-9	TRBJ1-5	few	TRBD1	CASSLGGQGVGPQHF	TGTGCCAGCAGCTTAGGGGGACAGGGCGTTGGACCCCAGCATTTT
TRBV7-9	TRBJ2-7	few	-	CASRGDPDEQYF	TGTGCCAGCAGGGGTGATCCAGACGAGCAGTACTTC
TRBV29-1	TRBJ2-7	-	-	CSVDGGADYEQYF	TGCAGCGTTGACGGAGGGGCGGACTACGAGCAGTACTTC
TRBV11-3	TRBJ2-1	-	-	CASSLNYNEQFF	TGTGCCAGCAGCTTAAATTACAATGAGCAGTTCTTC
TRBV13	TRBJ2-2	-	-	CASSLWTVTGELFF	TGTGCCAGCAGCTTATGGACTGTGACCGGGGAGCTGTTTTTT
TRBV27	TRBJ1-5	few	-	CASSSWAGNQPQHF	TGTGCCAGCAGTTCTTGGGCAGGGAATCAGCCCCAGCATTTT